The rows below give T cell receptor beta chains drawn from one sample of a study of cytomegalovirus exposure and HLA in healthy donors. Clones were read by immunoSEQ multiplex PCR, and TCRdb kept only the in-frame ones, dropping some. This table holds roughly 100,000 clones, 76% found once. Sequenced sample: PBMCs. The source of these receptors is a man aged 40-49 years in good health and CMV-seropositive. The CDR3 runs from the conserved cysteine through the conserved F or W. A D gene is named only where the DNA matches it firmly. Rows give clone size only sometimes, using once, few, many, or a class for an expanded clone.

cdr3_aa	cdr3_nt	j_call	v_call	d_call	clone_size
CAWTPTPGVTDTQYF	TGTGCCTGGACACCAACACCGGGGGTCACAGATACGCAGTATTTT	TRBJ2-3	TRBV30	.	.
CASSFQGVNTEAFF	TGTGCCAGCAGCTTCCAAGGGGTGAACACTGAAGCTTTCTTT	TRBJ1-1	TRBV7-3	.	.
CASSLASTGGSSPLHF	TGTGCCAGCAGCTTAGCTTCGACAGGGGGTAGTTCACCCCTCCACTTT	TRBJ1-6	TRBV7-9	TRBD1	.
CASSIPGRSTDTQYF	TGTGCCAGTAGTATCCCAGGGAGGAGCACAGATACGCAGTATTTT	TRBJ2-3	TRBV19	.	.
CASSSGQGENTIYF	TGTGCCAGCAGCTCCGGACAGGGAGAAAACACCATATATTTT	TRBJ1-3	TRBV7-3	TRBD1	once
CASGTENSPLHF	TGTGCCTCGGGGACAGAAAATTCACCCCTCCACTTT	TRBJ1-6	TRBV30	TRBD1	.
CASSSGLAGTEQFF	TGTGCCAGCAGCTCGGGACTAGCGGGAACTGAGCAGTTCTTC	TRBJ2-1	TRBV7-2	TRBD2	.
CASSLRLDYGYTF	TGTGCCAGCAGTTTAAGACTTGACTATGGCTACACCTTC	TRBJ1-2	TRBV28	.	.
CAISESTGRQETQYF	TGTGCCATCAGTGAGTCGACAGGGCGGCAAGAGACCCAGTACTTC	TRBJ2-5	TRBV10-3	TRBD1	few
CASSVFSGGQSEQFF	TGTGCCAGCAGCGTTTTTTCGGGGGGGCAGAGTGAGCAGTTCTTC	TRBJ2-1	TRBV9	TRBD2	.
CALRPGGSNQPQHF	TGTGCCCTAAGACCAGGGGGGAGCAATCAGCCCCAGCATTTT	TRBJ1-5	TRBV28	TRBD1	.
CASSLGPSGGKETQYF	TGCGCCAGCAGCTTGGGACCTAGCGGGGGCAAGGAGACCCAGTACTTC	TRBJ2-5	TRBV5-1	TRBD2	.
CATTGKWGTDTQYF	TGTGCCACCACCGGGAAGTGGGGCACAGATACGCAGTATTTT	TRBJ2-3	TRBV10-3	.	.
CASSYSSGTGIDEQYF	TGTGCCAGCAGTTACTCCTCCGGGACAGGGATCGACGAGCAGTACTTC	TRBJ2-7	TRBV6-5	TRBD1	.
CASSFSVTAGQETQYF	TGTGCCAGCAGCTTTTCAGTTACGGCGGGACAAGAGACCCAGTACTTC	TRBJ2-5	TRBV7-2	.	.
CASSLRQGATNYGYTF	TGTGCCAGCAGCTTAAGGCAGGGGGCTACTAACTATGGCTACACCTTC	TRBJ1-2	TRBV7-8	TRBD1	.
CASGITYSYTF	TGTGCTAGTGGAATAACTTATAGCTACACCTTC	TRBJ1-2	TRBV12-5	.	once
CATFGGARGYTF	TGTGCCACGTTTGGGGGGGCGCGGGGCTACACCTTC	TRBJ1-2	TRBV19	.	.
CSSTLAGGPADTQYF	TGTTCCAGCACCTTAGCGGGAGGGCCCGCAGATACGCAGTATTTT	TRBJ2-3	TRBV7-9	TRBD2	.
CASSVGTGGSNNEQFF	TGTGCCAGCAGCGTAGGTACGGGGGGCTCAAACAATGAGCAGTTCTTC	TRBJ2-1	TRBV9	.	.
CASSLTGGAGANVLTF	TGTGCCAGCAGTTTGACAGGGGGCGCTGGGGCCAACGTCCTGACTTTC	TRBJ2-6	TRBV6-5	TRBD1	.
CASSDMRIAKNIQYF	TGTGCCAGCAGTGACATGAGGATAGCCAAAAACATTCAGTACTTC	TRBJ2-4	TRBV2	.	.
CASRYLGQTNYEQYF	TGTGCCAGCAGGTATCTCGGACAGACTAACTACGAGCAGTACTTC	TRBJ2-7	TRBV5-6	.	.